Listed below are T cell receptor beta chains from one sample, sequenced in a study of T cell responses to AZD1222 COVID-19 vaccine. TCRdb's copy holds only in-frame clones and misses some; the assay was immunoSEQ multiplex PCR. Altogether 150,000 or so clones are present, just under 90% being singletons, with the ten largest covering approximately 4%. The source material was peripheral blood, sampled 28 days after the second dose of the MenACWY control vaccine. Receptors originate from an adult who received the MenACWY meningococcal vaccine as a control. The CDR3 runs from the conserved cysteine through the conserved F or W. Fields, in order: clone size, D gene, J gene, V gene, CDR3 length, CDR3 DNA, CDR3 protein. The D gene is left open where the match is weak. Only some rows state a clone size, as once, few, many or a class for expanded clones.

clone_size: -
d_call: TRBD1
j_call: TRBJ1-5
v_call: TRBV19
cdr3_length: 14
cdr3_nt: TGTGCCAGTAGCGGGACAGGGAGCAATCAGCCCCAGCATTTT
cdr3_aa: CASSGTGSNQPQHF

clone_size: -
d_call: -
j_call: TRBJ2-7
v_call: TRBV7-9
cdr3_length: 14
cdr3_nt: TGTGCCAGCAGCTCCGGGATCGGACCCTACGAGCAGTACTTC
cdr3_aa: CASSSGIGPYEQYF

clone_size: once
d_call: -
j_call: TRBJ1-2
v_call: TRBV21-1
cdr3_length: 16
cdr3_nt: TGTGCCAGCAGCAAATATACCGGGACAGGGGAGAATGGCTACACCTTC
cdr3_aa: CASSKYTGTGENGYTF

clone_size: -
d_call: TRBD1
j_call: TRBJ2-7
v_call: TRBV5-4
cdr3_length: 15
cdr3_nt: TGTGCCAGCAGCTTGGCCGGGACAGGGGGCGTCGAGCAGTACTTC
cdr3_aa: CASSLAGTGGVEQYF

clone_size: -
d_call: -
j_call: TRBJ2-7
v_call: TRBV3-1/TRBV3-2
cdr3_length: 14
cdr3_nt: TGTGCCAGCAGCCGCGGAACAGGGTCCTACGAGCAGTACTTC
cdr3_aa: CASSRGTGSYEQYF

clone_size: few
d_call: -
j_call: TRBJ1-1
v_call: TRBV27
cdr3_length: 14
cdr3_nt: TGTGCCAGCGGGCTGGTGGGGGGATACACTGAAGCTTTCTTT
cdr3_aa: CASGLVGGYTEAFF

clone_size: -
d_call: -
j_call: TRBJ2-2
v_call: TRBV30
cdr3_length: 15
cdr3_nt: TGTGCCTGGCTTGGGACACCCCAGAGGGCCGGGGAGCTGTTTTTT
cdr3_aa: CAWLGTPQRAGELFF

clone_size: -
d_call: TRBD2
j_call: TRBJ2-1
v_call: TRBV5-4
cdr3_length: 16
cdr3_nt: TGTGCCAGCAGCTTTGGACTAGCGGATCTATACAATGAGCAGTTCTTC
cdr3_aa: CASSFGLADLYNEQFF

clone_size: few
d_call: TRBD2
j_call: TRBJ2-7
v_call: TRBV5-4
cdr3_length: 15
cdr3_nt: TGTGCCAGCAGCGGGAGACTAGCGGGAGTTGGCGAGCAGTACTTC
cdr3_aa: CASSGRLAGVGEQYF

clone_size: -
d_call: -
j_call: TRBJ1-1
v_call: TRBV28
cdr3_length: 14
cdr3_nt: TGTGCCAGCAGTACCCACATTGATGGCACTGAAGCTTTCTTT
cdr3_aa: CASSTHIDGTEAFF

clone_size: -
d_call: -
j_call: TRBJ2-7
v_call: TRBV18
cdr3_length: 11
cdr3_nt: TGTGCCAGCTCTATGGAATACGAGCAGTACTTC
cdr3_aa: CASSMEYEQYF

clone_size: -
d_call: -
j_call: TRBJ1-2
v_call: TRBV6-5
cdr3_length: 16
cdr3_nt: TGTGCCAGCAGTTACTCCAGTAGCCCCGGATTCTATGGCTACACCTTC
cdr3_aa: CASSYSSSPGFYGYTF

clone_size: -
d_call: -
j_call: TRBJ2-7
v_call: TRBV30
cdr3_length: 12
cdr3_nt: TGTGCCTGTACGACAGGACTCTACGAGCAGTACTTC
cdr3_aa: CACTTGLYEQYF

clone_size: once
d_call: -
j_call: TRBJ1-3
v_call: TRBV5-6
cdr3_length: 15
cdr3_nt: TGTGCCAGCCGCTCCCAGGGGAAGAAAGGAAACACCATATATTTT
cdr3_aa: CASRSQGKKGNTIYF

clone_size: few
d_call: -
j_call: TRBJ1-4
v_call: TRBV5-6
cdr3_length: 15
cdr3_nt: TGTGCCAGCAGCGGGGTCGGATCAACTAATGAAAAACTGTTTTTT
cdr3_aa: CASSGVGSTNEKLFF

clone_size: -
d_call: -
j_call: TRBJ1-1
v_call: TRBV12-3/TRBV12-4
cdr3_length: 13
cdr3_nt: TGTGCCAGCAGTTTGTCAGGGACCCCTGAAGCTTTCTTT
cdr3_aa: CASSLSGTPEAFF

clone_size: -
d_call: -
j_call: TRBJ2-7
v_call: TRBV19
cdr3_length: 13
cdr3_nt: TGTGCCAGTAGTATAGAGCTTCAGTACGAGCAGTACTTC
cdr3_aa: CASSIELQYEQYF

clone_size: once
d_call: -
j_call: TRBJ2-2
v_call: TRBV24-1
cdr3_length: 14
cdr3_nt: TGTGCCATACAGGGATACGCGAACACCGGGGAGCTGTTTTTT
cdr3_aa: CAIQGYANTGELFF

clone_size: -
d_call: -
j_call: TRBJ2-2
v_call: TRBV27
cdr3_length: 15
cdr3_nt: TGTGCCAGCAGTTACCCATGGACTCACACCGGGGAGCTGTTTTTT
cdr3_aa: CASSYPWTHTGELFF

clone_size: -
d_call: TRBD1
j_call: TRBJ1-5
v_call: TRBV9
cdr3_length: 15
cdr3_nt: TGTGCCAGCAGCGCACAGGGGGGGGATGGTCAGCCCCAGCATTTT
cdr3_aa: CASSAQGGDGQPQHF

clone_size: -
d_call: TRBD1
j_call: TRBJ1-1
v_call: TRBV5-5
cdr3_length: 14
cdr3_nt: TGTGCCAGCACCAGGGGACAGAGGAACACTGAAGCTTTCTTT
cdr3_aa: CASTRGQRNTEAFF

clone_size: -
d_call: -
j_call: TRBJ1-1
v_call: TRBV6-6
cdr3_length: 12
cdr3_nt: TGTGCCAGCAACCAGGCGAACACTGAAGCTTTCTTT
cdr3_aa: CASNQANTEAFF

clone_size: -
d_call: -
j_call: TRBJ2-4
v_call: TRBV6-5
cdr3_length: 13
cdr3_nt: TGTGCCAGTTCGGGACCTGCCAAAAACATTCAGTACTTC
cdr3_aa: CASSGPAKNIQYF

clone_size: -
d_call: -
j_call: TRBJ1-3
v_call: TRBV11-2
cdr3_length: 16
cdr3_nt: TGTGCCAGCAGCTTAGGGATCGCTTCAGGAGGAAACACCATATATTTT
cdr3_aa: CASSLGIASGGNTIYF

clone_size: -
d_call: -
j_call: TRBJ1-5
v_call: TRBV7-2
cdr3_length: 12
cdr3_nt: TGTGCCAGCAGCTTAATGGGTCAGCCCCAGCATTTT
cdr3_aa: CASSLMGQPQHF

clone_size: -
d_call: -
j_call: TRBJ2-2
v_call: TRBV5-6
cdr3_length: 14
cdr3_nt: TGTGCCAGCAGCTTGGCCAAAAGGGCCGGGGAGCTGTTTTTT
cdr3_aa: CASSLAKRAGELFF

clone_size: -
d_call: -
j_call: TRBJ1-1
v_call: TRBV7-9
cdr3_length: 13
cdr3_nt: TGTGCCAGCAGCTTATCGGTGAACACTGAAGCTTTCTTT
cdr3_aa: CASSLSVNTEAFF

clone_size: -
d_call: -
j_call: TRBJ1-5
v_call: TRBV7-2
cdr3_length: 15
cdr3_nt: TGTGCCAGCAGCCCCGGGTCGCGGCCTACTTCGCCCCAGCATTTT
cdr3_aa: CASSPGSRPTSPQHF

clone_size: -
d_call: -
j_call: TRBJ2-7
v_call: TRBV5-1
cdr3_length: 15
cdr3_nt: TGCGCCAGCAGCTCTGGATCAGCGGTATCCTACGAGCAGTACTTC
cdr3_aa: CASSSGSAVSYEQYF